This T cell receptor (beta chain) is drawn from a study of monozygotic twins with cystic fibrosis. On this clone: Its antigen remains unknown.

Sequenced by immunoSEQ multiplex PCR; TCRdb stores in-frame clones only, minus some. The profile covers tens of thousands of clones, with approximately 96% appearing a single time and around 0.18% taken by the ten largest. Whole-study findings and limits: Low clonality (median 0.0095) suggested a mostly naive repertoire. Unrelated CF individuals shared fewer identical clonotypes than monozygotic CF twins. In 13 of 16 pairs, V gene usage was closest to the co-twin's.

The clonotype comes from a girl aged 2-10 years with cystic fibrosis. Sequences were obtained from blood.

CDR3 DNA: TGCAGCGTTAGAGGGACAGCTTACAATGAGCAGTTCTTC. Translation: CSVRGTAYNEQFF. The chain is built from TRBV29-1 and TRBJ2-1; TRBD1 matches 7 bases. The CDR3 loop spans 13 amino acids. The trim removed 5 bases at V and 4 bases at J, leaving 5 bases unmatched. The germline V gene has CDR1 SQVTM and CDR2 ANQGSEA.